The 22 T cell receptor beta chains below were found in one sample sequenced in a study of T cells in women clearing cervical HPV infection. This table comes from immunoSEQ multiplex PCR, and its TCRdb copy is limited to in-frame clones, with some not included. Its table records approximately 18,000 clones. The material sequenced was blood buffy coat. The source of these receptors is a woman aged 18 to 75 with a cervical HPV16 infection that either progressed to CIN3+ or cleared (not recorded which).

The part of the CDR3 DNA that was read is TGTGCCAGCAGTTACTCGGACAGACAAGAGACG. This translates into CASSYSDRQET. The CDR3 in full is CASSYSDRQETQYF. J is TRBJ2-3 and V is TRBV7-9; D possibly corresponds to TRBD1 (6 bases). The DNA ends 3 residues before the CDR3 does, and the rest of the CDR3 is filled in from the germline J gene. The germline CDR1 and CDR2 sequences are SEHNR and FQNEAQ (reference sequence). The CDR3 has 14 amino acids.

Concerning this clone itself: The CDR3 end lies 3 residues beyond the end of the read and is filled in from the germline J gene. The chain recombines TRBV30 with TRBJ2-3; 9 positions match TRBD2. CDR3 length equals 15 residues. Per the germline V gene, CDR1 is GTSNPN and CDR2 is SVGIG (reference sequence). The CDR3 bases that were read are TGTGCCTGGAGTGTAGCGGGGGGCTCCCGAGAGACG. As protein: CAWSVAGGSRET. The whole CDR3 protein is CAWSVAGGSRETQYF.

A word on this clone: Sequencing ends 3 residues short of the CDR3 end; the germline J gene provides the rest. The V and J genes are TRBV11-2 and TRBJ2-5; no clear D. V was trimmed by 5 bases and J by 3 bases, leaving 10 bases between them. Germline V gene sequence: CDR1 SGHAT, CDR2 FQNNGV. The CDR3 totals 13 residues. CDR3 sequence: CASSIPGKETQYF. Partial CDR3 DNA: TGTGCCAGCAGCATTCCAGGAAAAGAGACC.

CDR3: CASSPTTASREKLFF. The part of the CDR3 DNA that was read is TGTGCCAGCAGCCCGACGACAGCCTCAAGGGAAAAA. V usage is TRBV7-6 and J usage is TRBJ1-4; TRBD1 might be the D (5 bases). The read gets to within 3 residues of the CDR3 end, and the germline J gene fills in the rest. CDR3 length: 15 amino acids. Germline values: CDR1 SGHVS, CDR2 FNYEAQ. V gave up 5 bases and J gave up 8 bases, with 18 bases separating them.

With regard to this clone: The CDR3 end lies 3 residues beyond the end of the read and is filled in from the germline J gene. The rearrangement links TRBV19 to TRBJ1-3, with D tentatively TRBD1 (5 bases). The CDR3 extends over 15 amino acids. Germline assignment: CDR1 LNHDA and CDR2 SQIVND (reference sequence). V lost 8 bases, J lost 0 bases, and 14 bases lay in between. CDR3 sequence: CASCKGRTSGNTIYF. The CDR3 bases that were read are TGTGCCAGTTGTAAGGGGCGGACCTCTGGAAACACC.

The CDR3 sequence: CASSVVGAPNSPLHF. The DNA read from the CDR3 is TGTGCCAGCAGCGTAGTGGGCGCTCCTAATTCACCC. J is TRBJ1-6 and V is TRBV9; the D is unclear. The sequenced fragment ends 3 residues before the CDR3 boundary, so the rest is inferred from the germline J gene. Per germline, CDR1 SGDLS and CDR2 YYNGEE. The germline V and J ends were trimmed by 0 bases and 6 bases, with 10 bases remaining between them. The length of the CDR3 is 15 residues.

Turning to this clone: The missing CDR3 end, 3 residues past where the read stops, is filled in from the germline J gene. This chain connects TRBV6-2 or TRBV6-3 to TRBJ1-1; the D gene is possibly TRBD1 (6 bases). The V gene's germline CDR1 is MNHEY and CDR2 SVGEGT. This CDR3 spans 16 amino acids. Trimming cost V 6 bases and J 3 bases, with 20 bases left between them. The DNA read from the CDR3 is TGTGCCAGCAGCACACGGGACACCCTGCGGGACACTGAA. Translating gives CASSTRDTLRDTE. The entire CDR3 is CASSTRDTLRDTEAFF.

The covered CDR3 bases are TGCGCCAGCAGCCATCCAGGGTCAGACCCTCAGCCC. Its translation is CASSHPGSDPQP. The entire CDR3 protein is CASSHPGSDPQPQHF. The chain is built from TRBV4-1 and TRBJ1-5, with D tentatively TRBD1 (5 bases). The read is 3 residues too short to cover the CDR3 end, so that end is filled in from the germline J gene. From germline, CDR1 is MGHRA and CDR2 YSYEKL. The CDR3 spans 15 residues. V lost 3 bases to trimming and J lost 6 bases, with 15 bases between them.

Comments on this clone: The CDR3 is cut off 3 residues early in the read; its end comes from the germline J gene. The J gene is TRBJ2-5, the V gene TRBV7-8; 8 positions agree with TRBD2. This CDR3 spans 15 amino acids. V was pared by 10 bases and J by 0 bases, with 10 bases of the junction left unmatched. The germline gives CDR1 SGHVS, CDR2 FQNEAQ. The CDR3: CATLPGGEYQETQYF. The covered CDR3 bases are TGTGCCACCCTGCCGGGGGGGGAGTACCAAGAGACC.

As for this clone: The read stops 3 residues short of the end of the CDR3; the missing end is completed from the germline J gene. This chain joins TRBV7-3 and TRBJ2-1; 14 bases line up with TRBD2. The germline gives CDR1 SGHTA, CDR2 FQGTGA. The CDR3 is 16 residues long. Trimming took 3 bases from V and 7 from J; bases not matched to a gene: 5. The CDR3 bases that were read are TGTGCCAGCAGCTTGCAGGGGACTAGCGGGGGTAATGAG. Translating it yields CASSLQGTSGGNE. The complete CDR3 protein is CASSLQGTSGGNEQFF. Together with reference TRBV7-3 and TRBJ2-1, the CDR3 gives the full variable domain: GAGVSQTPSNKVTEKGKYVELRCDPISGHTALYWYRQSLGQGPEFLIYFQGTGAADDSGLPNDRFFAVRPEGSVSTLKIQRTERGDSAVYLCASSLQGTSGGNEQFFGPGTRLTVL.

Concerning this clone itself: Sequencing ends 3 residues short of the CDR3 end; the germline J gene provides the rest. V usage is TRBV6-2 or TRBV6-3 and J usage is TRBJ2-1; TRBD2 matches 10 bases. CDR1 is MNHEY and CDR2 is SVGEGT in the germline V gene. V dropped 6 bases and J dropped 4; count of bases not matched to a gene: 6. The CDR3 totals 15 residues. The DNA read from the CDR3 is TGTGCCAGCAGACATAGCGGGGGGCTATACAATGAG. Its protein product is CASRHSGGLYNE. The full CDR3 protein reads CASRHSGGLYNEQFF.

As concerns this clone: The read gets to within 3 residues of the CDR3 end, and the germline J gene fills in the rest. J is TRBJ1-1 and V is TRBV18, with D unclear. The CDR3 sequence is 14 residues long. V lost 3 bases and J lost 3, with 11 bases in between. From germline, CDR1 is KGHSH and CDR2 LQKENI. CDR3 loop: CASSPVLRDTEAFF. The DNA read from the CDR3 is TGTGCCAGCTCACCCGTTCTCAGAGACACTGAA.

In terms of frequency, this clone is medium-sized. Coverage ceases 3 residues before the CDR3 finishes, and the germline J gene fills in the end. V and J are TRBV6-1 and TRBJ1-4; possibly TRBD1 for D (6 bases). The germline V and J ends were trimmed by 4 bases and 5 bases, with 14 bases remaining between them. The germline gives CDR1 MNHNS, CDR2 SASEGT. The CDR3 consists of 15 residues. CDR3 in amino acids: CASSGGRGGNEKLFF. The sequenced CDR3 bases are TGTGCCAGCAGTGGGGGCAGGGGAGGGAATGAAAAA.

CDR3 bases read: TGTGCCTGGAGTGCAACGAGGGGACTAGCGGAGACC. Translation gives CAWSATRGLAET. The full CDR3 protein is CAWSATRGLAETQYF. The rearrangement joins TRBV30 to TRBJ2-5, with 10 positions matching TRBD2. The read terminates 3 residues ahead of where the CDR3 ends, so the germline J gene completes it. Germline values: CDR1 GTSNPN, CDR2 SVGIG (reference sequence). The trim removed 1 base at V and 5 bases at J, leaving 7 bases unmatched. CDR3 length: 15 amino acids.

To note about this clone: From the germline J gene comes the end of the CDR3, since the read stops 3 residues before it. Distinct nucleotide sequences in the sample also encode this CDR3. The chain is built from TRBV6-1 and TRBJ1-3, with D unresolved. Per germline, CDR1 MNHNS and CDR2 SASEGT. The V end was cut by 4 bases, the J end by 4 bases, with 8 bases between. The CDR3 totals 13 residues. The covered CDR3 bases are TGTGCCAGCAGTGCCAATGCGGGAAACACC. This sequence encodes CASSANAGNT. The whole CDR3 reads CASSANAGNTIYF.

A remark on this clone: The CDR3 goes on 3 residues after the read ends, and that part is filled in from the germline J gene. The chain joins TRBV7-3 to TRBJ2-5, with D perhaps matching TRBD1 (6 bases). CDR1 and CDR2 (germline): SGHTA, FQGTGA. The CDR3 has 15 amino acids. Trimming removed 1 base at V and 5 bases at J, with 14 bases between. This CDR3 reads CASSLNTGNGETQYF. The part of the CDR3 DNA that was read is TGTGCCAGCAGCTTAAATACAGGGAATGGTGAGACC. The full variable domain, with the rest looked up from reference TRBV7-3 and TRBJ2-5, is GAGVSQTPSNKVTEKGKYVELRCDPISGHTALYWYRQSLGQGPEFLIYFQGTGAADDSGLPNDRFFAVRPEGSVSTLKIQRTERGDSAVYLCASSLNTGNGETQYFGPGTRLLVL.

About this clone itself: The read is 3 residues too short to cover the CDR3 end, so that end is filled in from the germline J gene. This chain connects TRBV7-8 to TRBJ1-5; no definite D call. This CDR3 is 10 amino acids long. Trimming took off 9 bases at V and 7 bases at J, with 7 bases between the two ends. Per germline, CDR1 SGHVS and CDR2 FQNEAQ. The CDR3 sequence: CARIRQPQHF. The sequenced CDR3 bases are TGTGCCAGGATCCGGCAGCCC.

Of note for this clone: Read data end 3 residues before the CDR3 end; the end is taken from the germline J gene. The chain has TRBV7-2 and TRBJ1-6; D unclear. Germline V gene sequence: CDR1 SGHTA, CDR2 FQGNSA. V dropped 4 bases and J dropped 7 bases, with 8 bases sitting between them. The CDR3 is 13 amino acids. The part of the CDR3 DNA that was read is TGTGCCAGCAGCTCGGGGTTAAATTCACCC. It codes for CASSSGLNSP. The full CDR3 is CASSSGLNSPLHF.

Of note for this clone: The read terminates 3 residues before the CDR3 end, so the remaining end is supplied by the germline J gene. V usage is TRBV7-8 and J usage is TRBJ1-3, with D unresolved. The germline CDR1 and CDR2 sequences are SGHVS and FQNEAQ. This CDR3 contains 13 residues. Between the trimmed V and J ends, which lost 8 bases and 0 bases, there was a span of 8 bases. The CDR3 region is CASRVSSGNTIYF. The CDR3 DNA, read in part, is TGTGCCAGCCGCGTTAGCTCTGGAAACACC.

With respect to this clone: The read terminates 3 residues before the CDR3 end, so the remaining end is supplied by the germline J gene. The chain has TRBV6-1 and TRBJ1-6; D is perhaps TRBD1 (5 bases). The CDR3 runs to 14 residues. V was pared by 3 bases and J by 9 bases, with 12 bases between. CDR1 and CDR2 from the germline V gene are MNHNS and SASEGT. The CDR3 DNA, read in part, is TGTGCCAGCAGTGAGGCGGGGACGATTTCACCC. Residues: CASSEAGTISP. The CDR3 in its entirety is CASSEAGTISPLHF.

Of note for this clone: The read ends 3 residues shy of where the CDR3 ends; the end is completed using the germline J gene. V gene TRBV5-1 combines with J gene TRBJ2-5; D call uncertain. The CDR3 extends over 12 amino acids. The germline gives CDR1 SGHRS, CDR2 YFSETQ. Deletions cut 0 bases from V and 5 bases from J, with 5 bases between. The sequenced part of the CDR3 DNA is TGCGCCAGCAGCTTGGGGCCTGAGACC. Translation: CASSLGPET. The full CDR3 is CASSLGPETQYF.

As concerns this clone: The read stops 3 residues short of the end of the CDR3; the missing end is completed from the germline J gene. The chain combines TRBV10-1 with TRBJ2-7; TRBD1 agrees at 9 bases. V shed 6 bases and J 4 bases; nucleotides not matched to a gene: 4. CDR1 WNHNN and CDR2 SYGVQD come from the germline V gene (reference sequence). There are 13 residues in the CDR3. CDR3 DNA (partial): TGCGCCAGCAGACCGGGACAGGGTTACGAG. Its protein product is CASRPGQGYE. The entire CDR3 sequence reads CASRPGQGYEQYF.